This T cell receptor beta chain originates from a study of cytomegalovirus exposure and HLA in healthy donors. Study-level results: Later analysis found that TCR beta chains associated with HLA were more clonally expanded than other, equally common chains.

The CDR3 is 15 residues long. Deletions cut 7 bases from V and 4 bases from J, with 14 bases between. The germline V gene encodes CDR1 LNHDA and CDR2 SQIVND (reference sequence). 13 Jbeta primers and 60 Vbeta primers were used for the PCR. The data were produced by immunoSEQ multiplex PCR, yet TCRdb's version contains in-frame clones alone and is incomplete. The data contain about 180,000 clones, roughly 87% of them singletons. Concerning this clone: What it recognizes is unknown.

Sequenced: PBMCs. The clonotype comes from a middle-aged man in good health and CMV-seronegative. The chain links TRBV19 to TRBJ2-6, with TRBD2 as a possible D gene (6 bases). Here the CDR3 DNA reads TGTGCCAGTATCAAAACGGCGGGGGGGGCCAACGTCCTGACTTTC. This gives the protein CASIKTAGGANVLTF.